These 3 T cell receptor beta chains share one sample of origin, sequenced in a study of OX40 agonist ivuxolimab in advanced cancers. Data came from immunoSEQ multiplex PCR; TCRdb stores just in-frame clones and leaves some out. The sample holds some 81,000 clones; around 86% are singletons and the top ten take less than 2%. Sequences were derived from CD4+ or CD8+ T cells sorted from blood, sampled in a trial of the OX40 agonist ivuxolimab. Source of these receptors: an adult with an advanced solid tumor such as melanoma, head and neck, liver or kidney cancer.

The chain combines TRBV28 with TRBJ1-3, with a weak D call TRBD1 (6 bases). Germline V gene lookup returns CDR1 MDHEN and CDR2 SYDVKM. Deletions cut 5 bases from V and 9 bases from J, with 14 bases between. The CDR3 spans 13 residues. The CDR3, as DNA: TGTGCCAGCAGTCCTTCCTTGGGGGCCACCATATATTTT. Translation: CASSPSLGATIYF.

The genes are TRBV14 and TRBJ2-7; 7 positions match TRBD1. The germline V gene encodes CDR1 SGHDN and CDR2 FVKESK. The CDR3 totals 14 residues. J was trimmed by 9 bases and V by 4 bases; bases with no gene match: 12. The CDR3 is CASSRGQAGLWQYF. The CDR3, as DNA: TGTGCCAGCAGCCGAGGACAGGCCGGATTGTGGCAGTACTTC.

The rearrangement joins TRBV7-9 to TRBJ1-1; 10 bases are shared with TRBD1. The CDR3 contains 14 residues. The junction had 7 bases not matched to a gene; V was cut back by 7 bases and J by 5 bases. Germline CDR1 is SEHNR and CDR2 is FQNEAQ (reference sequence). CDR3 protein: CASILGTGETEAFF. The CDR3 DNA sequence: TGTGCCAGCATCCTAGGGACAGGGGAAACTGAAGCTTTCTTT.